This TCR beta chain was observed in a study of T cell clonality in common variable immunodeficiency. Study-level results: In common variable immunodeficiency, TCR beta chains reportedly carried fewer deletions and N-nucleotide insertions. Compared with controls, CVID subjects had fewer shared TCRbeta clones.

Both groups were predominantly of Caucasian heritage. This clone has ten or more counts. Its antigen is currently unknown. Read sequence stops 3 residues before the CDR3 end, and the germline J gene provides the missing end. The data were produced by immunoSEQ multiplex PCR, yet TCRdb's version contains in-frame clones alone and is incomplete. The data show about 21,000 clones, with none appearing a single time. With V trimmed by 3 bases and J by 2 bases, 13 bases remained unmatched. This CDR3 has 20 residues. The germline V gene has CDR1 KGHSH and CDR2 LQKENI. Sequenced: peripheral blood mononuclear cells. This chain joins TRBV18 and TRBJ2-6; TRBD1 agrees at 10 bases. The TCR sequence derives from a human donor with common variable immunodeficiency. The sequenced CDR3 bases are TGTGCCAGCTCACCTTTCCCGGGACAGGGGACGAACGCTGGGGCCAACGTC. Its protein product is CASSPFPGQGTNAGANV. The whole CDR3 sequence reads CASSPFPGQGTNAGANVLTF.